This T cell receptor beta chain was observed in a study of shared T cell receptors in the human thymus. Libraries were prepared by immunoSEQ multiplex PCR; TCRdb keeps only in-frame clonotypes and omits some of them. The sample consists of about 660,000 clones, roughly 86% of them appearing once. This CDR3 has 17 residues. V dropped 5 bases and J dropped 5; count of bases not matched to a gene: 16. Germline V gives CDR1 SQVTM, CDR2 ANQGSEA. The same data also contributed to another study, on human thymus T cells. Per that study: The thymus was resected at corrective cardiac surgery. Thymic and blood repertoires seemed to favor certain V and J genes. Related research described strongly overlapping thymic repertoires in unrelated people.

Specimen: thymocytes. This clonotype was obtained from a boy under three years old with a congenital heart defect. The chain combines TRBV29-1 with TRBJ2-1; TRBD2 agrees at 9 bases. CDR3 sequence reads: CSVYSRSREGINNEQFF. CDR3 nucleotide sequence: TGCAGCGTTTATAGTCGGTCGCGGGAGGGGATAAACAATGAGCAGTTCTTC.